This passage covers 31 T cell receptor beta chains from one sample sequenced in a study of cytomegalovirus exposure and HLA in healthy donors. The PCR was carried out with 60 Vbeta primers and 13 Jbeta primers. TCRdb's copy holds only in-frame clones and misses some; the assay was immunoSEQ multiplex PCR. The table has 100,000 to 150,000 clones, roughly 78% seen once; the top ten hold under 3.5%. The sequencing sample was made of PBMCs. The receptors stem from a male donor in good health and CMV-seronegative.

The V gene is TRBV5-1, the J gene TRBJ2-7, with TRBD1 matching over 7 bases. After removal of 3 bases from V and 1 base from J, the junction contained 10 bases not matched to a gene. Germline assignment: CDR1 SGHRS and CDR2 YFSETQ. The CDR3 length is 16 residues. The CDR3 protein is CASSWTMGQRSYEQYF. CDR3 coding DNA: TGCGCCAGCAGCTGGACCATGGGACAGAGATCCTACGAGCAGTACTTC.

This clone appeared a few times. V is TRBV7-9 and J is TRBJ2-7, with D possibly TRBD1 on 5 matching bases. The V gene's germline CDR1 is SEHNR and CDR2 FQNEAQ (reference sequence). V lost 5 bases, J lost 1 base, and 15 bases lay in between. This CDR3 has 15 amino acids. The CDR3: CASSQGQLGSYEQYF. The CDR3 DNA follows: TGTGCCAGCAGCCAAGGACAATTGGGATCCTACGAGCAGTACTTC.

The chain has TRBV4-1 and TRBJ1-1; D remains ambiguous. The CDR3 contains 13 residues. Trimming cost V 2 bases and J 1 base, with 5 bases left between them. Germline V gene data show CDR1 as MGHRA and CDR2 as YSYEKL. CDR3 DNA: TGCGCCAGCAGCCAACAATCGAACACTGAAGCTTTCTTT. Translation: CASSQQSNTEAFF.

The V gene is TRBV7-9, the J gene TRBJ2-3; possible D gene TRBD2, 5 bases. The V end was cut by 3 bases, the J end by 0 bases, with 16 bases between. The CDR3 has 17 residues. The V gene's germline CDR1 is SEHNR and CDR2 FQNEAQ (reference sequence). The CDR3 spells CASSFWGDSTSTDTQYF. CDR3 bases: TGTGCCAGCAGCTTCTGGGGAGACTCCACTAGCACAGATACGCAGTATTTT.

With regard to this clone: The same CDR3 can be traced to other DNA sequences in this sample. J is TRBJ2-7 and V is TRBV6-5, with 7 bases aligning to TRBD2. Germline trimming cut 5 bases from V and 1 base from J; bases unmatched to any gene: 8. Per the germline V gene, CDR1 is MNHEY and CDR2 is SVGAGI. The CDR3 length is 15 residues. The CDR3, as DNA: TGTGCCAGCAGTCGACCGGGACTACCATCCTACGAGCAGTACTTC. Encoded protein: CASSRPGLPSYEQYF.

The chain links TRBV19 to TRBJ2-3, with 8 positions matching TRBD1. J was trimmed by 5 bases and V by 6 bases; bases with no gene match: 7. This CDR3 spans 14 amino acids. The germline V gene encodes CDR1 LNHDA and CDR2 SQIVND (reference sequence). CDR3 sequence (DNA): TGTGCCAGTAGAGACAGGGGAGGAGGAGATACGCAGTATTTT. It codes for CASRDRGGGDTQYF.

As concerns this clone: A read error may produce the germline difference seen at one junction end. V gene TRBV7-9 combines with J gene TRBJ1-3, with D possibly matching TRBD1 (5 bases). The CDR3 has 12 residues. Germline loops: CDR1 SEHNR, CDR2 FQNEAQ (reference sequence). The CDR3 DNA reads TGTTCCAGCAGCATAAGACAGAACACCATATATTTT. It translates to CSSSIRQNTIYF.

V usage is TRBV4-3 and J usage is TRBJ1-1; D possibly corresponds to TRBD1 (5 bases). The length of the CDR3 is 14 residues. The germline V gene has CDR1 LGHNA and CDR2 YSLEER. V lost 3 bases to trimming and J lost 1 base, with 9 bases between them. The CDR3 region has the DNA TGCGCCAGCAGCCACTACCAGGGGAACACTGAAGCTTTCTTT. The encoded protein is CASSHYQGNTEAFF.

This clone was detected once. The V and J genes are TRBV6-4 and TRBJ2-2; TRBD2 agrees at 8 bases. The CDR3 totals 13 residues. Germline V gene lookup returns CDR1 MRHNA and CDR2 SNTAGT. V trimming: 6 bases; J trimming: 4 bases; junction bases outside the gene matches: 1. CDR3 amino acids: CASSGGATGELFF. DNA of the CDR3: TGTGCCAGCAGCGGGGGGGCCACCGGGGAGCTGTTTTTT.

The CDR3 sequence: CASSVWQALNTIYF. CDR3 DNA sequence: TGTGCCAGCAGTGTTTGGCAGGCACTCAACACCATATATTTT. The chain has TRBV6-1 and TRBJ1-3; the D is unclear. The CDR3 length is 14 residues. V was cut by 4 bases and J by 7 bases, with 14 bases left in between. Germline V gives CDR1 MNHNS, CDR2 SASEGT.

J is TRBJ1-3 and V is TRBV9; maybe TRBD1 (6 bases). The CDR3 runs 16 residues. Germline CDR1 is SGDLS and CDR2 is YYNGEE. The germline V and J ends were trimmed by 2 bases and 4 bases, with 16 bases remaining between them. CDR3 DNA sequence: TGTGCCAGCAGCGTTCAGGGGATTGTTTCGGGAAACACCATATATTTT. Its translation: CASSVQGIVSGNTIYF.

The count of this clone is one. The genes are TRBV4-1 and TRBJ1-1; D remains ambiguous. Per the germline V gene, CDR1 is MGHRA and CDR2 is YSYEKL. Trimming took off 1 base at V and 5 bases at J, with 11 bases between the two ends. The CDR3 contains 14 residues. The CDR3 loop is CASSQGPGSTEAFF. CDR3 coding DNA: TGCGCCAGCAGCCAAGGCCCGGGGTCGACTGAAGCTTTCTTT.

The rearrangement links TRBV5-4 to TRBJ2-1; D remains ambiguous. The germline V and J ends were trimmed by 1 base and 3 bases, with 5 bases remaining between them. The CDR3 runs 13 residues. The germline CDR1 and CDR2 sequences are SGHNT and YYREEE (reference sequence). CDR3 sequence: CASSLQYYNEQFF. The DNA of the CDR3 is TGTGCCAGCAGCTTGCAGTACTACAATGAGCAGTTCTTC.

The chain combines TRBV14 with TRBJ2-3, with 7 bases lining up with TRBD2. The CDR3 has 15 amino acids. Trimming at V came to 0 bases and at J to 8 bases, leaving 8 bases not matched to a gene. Germline CDR1 SGHDN, CDR2 FVKESK. CDR3 loop: CASSQDPAGLTTQYF. The DNA for the CDR3 is TGTGCCAGCAGCCAAGATCCAGCGGGGTTAACTACGCAGTATTTT.

A few counts support this clone. The chain has TRBV7-9 and TRBJ2-1, with D perhaps TRBD2 (5 bases). V was trimmed by 0 bases and J by 5 bases, leaving 8 bases between them. Germline V lookup: CDR1 SEHNR, CDR2 FQNEAQ (reference sequence). There are 14 residues in the CDR3. CDR3 sequence reads: CASSLAGKHNEQFF. The DNA for the CDR3 is TGTGCCAGCAGCTTAGCCGGGAAACACAATGAGCAGTTCTTC. Filled out from reference TRBV7-9 and TRBJ2-1, the complete variable domain reads DTGVSQNPRHKITKRGQNVTFRCDPISEHNRLYWYRQTLGQGPEFLTYFQNEAQLEKSRLLSDRFSAERPKGSFSTLEIQRTEQGDSAMYLCASSLAGKHNEQFFGPGTRLTVL.

A few counts support this clone. One end of the junction varies from germline; a read error may be responsible. The rearrangement uses TRBV19 and TRBJ2-4; 8 bases align to TRBD1. From germline, CDR1 is LNHDA and CDR2 SQIVND (reference sequence). The CDR3 covers 14 residues. CDR3 residues: CASSIDRGKNSQYF. The CDR3 region has the DNA TGTGCCAGTAGTATTGACAGGGGTAAAAACAGTCAGTACTTC. Combining the CDR3 with reference TRBV19 and TRBJ2-4 gives the whole variable domain DGGITQSPKYLFRKEGQNVTLSCEQNLNHDAMYWYRQDPGQGLRLIYYSQIVNDFQKGDIAEGYSVSREKKESFPLTVTSAQKNPTAFYLCASSIDRGKNSQYFGAGTRLSVL.

Only a few counts were recorded for this clone. The J gene is TRBJ2-3, the V gene TRBV5-4, with D hard to call. Germline V gives CDR1 SGHNT, CDR2 YYREEE (reference sequence). Trimming pared 2 bases from V and 0 bases from J, leaving 7 bases between. This CDR3 is built from 14 residues. CDR3 in amino acids: CASSFGSSTDTQYF. Here the CDR3 DNA reads TGTGCCAGCAGCTTCGGGTCTAGCACAGATACGCAGTATTTT. The entire variable domain, with the rest obtained from reference TRBV5-4 and TRBJ2-3, is as follows: ETGVTQSPTHLIKTRGQQVTLRCSSQSGHNTVSWYQQALGQGPQFIFQYYREEENGRGNFPPRFSGLQFPNYSSELNVNALELDDSALYLCASSFGSSTDTQYFGPGTRLTVL.

Turning to this clone: Other DNA sequences in the sample encode the same CDR3. The chain is built from TRBV6-5 and TRBJ1-2; D ambiguous. Per the germline V gene, CDR1 is MNHEY and CDR2 is SVGAGI. Trimming took off 0 bases at V and 7 bases at J, with 6 bases between the two ends. The CDR3 consists of 12 residues. This chain's CDR3 is CASSYSSGGYTF. CDR3 bases: TGTGCCAGCAGTTACTCGTCGGGTGGCTACACCTTC.

This chain uses TRBV29-1 with TRBJ1-2; D is ambiguous. Germline lookup yields CDR1 SQVTM and CDR2 ANQGSEA. The length of the CDR3 is 11 residues. V lost 6 bases and J lost 8, with 13 bases in between. The CDR3 loop is CSVEPQMGYTF. CDR3 sequence (DNA): TGCAGCGTGGAGCCCCAAATGGGCTACACCTTC.

The genes are TRBV9 and TRBJ2-1; D is undetermined. Germline-derived CDR1 and CDR2 are SGDLS and YYNGEE. This CDR3 is 16 amino acids long. V was pared by 0 bases and J by 0 bases, with 10 bases between. CDR3 nucleotides: TGTGCCAGCAGCGTAGGTCGACTCATCTCCTACAATGAGCAGTTCTTC. Amino acid sequence: CASSVGRLISYNEQFF. The complete variable domain, with remaining parts taken from reference TRBV9 and TRBJ2-1, reads DSGVTQTPKHLITATGQRVTLRCSPRSGDLSVYWYQQSLDQGLQFLIQYYNGEERAKGNILERFSAQQFPDLHSELNLSSLELGDSALYFCASSVGRLISYNEQFFGPGTRLTVL.

The chain is built from TRBV27 and TRBJ2-1, with D possibly being TRBD2 (6 bases). The V gene's germline CDR1 is MNHEY and CDR2 SMNVEV (reference sequence). This CDR3 contains 18 residues. V gave up 5 bases and J gave up 6 bases, with 26 bases separating them. Here the CDR3 reads CASSLSPAAGKLTNEQFF. DNA for the CDR3: TGTGCCAGCAGTCTCTCCCCCGCAGCGGGCAAACTTACCAATGAGCAGTTCTTC.

The rearrangement uses TRBV7-6 and TRBJ2-1; TRBD2 matches 8 bases. The CDR3 runs 16 residues. Germline CDR1 reads SGHVS; CDR2 reads FNYEAQ. With 5 bases clipped from V and 5 bases from J, the junction kept 11 bases outside the gene matches. The CDR3 bases are TGTGCCAGCAGCAGCCGTGGGGGCGGGGGGCACAATGAGCAGTTCTTC. This codes for CASSSRGGGGHNEQFF.

The chain couples TRBV7-8 to TRBJ1-1; 7 nucleotides align to TRBD1. The CDR3 is 18 residues long. The V segment lost 4 bases and the J segment 3 bases; nucleotides outside the gene matches: 17. Germline V gene data show CDR1 as SGHVS and CDR2 as FQNEAQ. CDR3 residues: CASSSSHMRGRGYTEAFF. As DNA, the CDR3 is TGTGCCAGCAGCTCCAGCCACATGAGGGGGCGTGGGTACACTGAAGCTTTCTTT.

J is TRBJ2-2 and V is TRBV6-6; no reliable D call. V lost 0 bases and J 3 bases, leaving 11 bases between the germline ends. Germline V lookup: CDR1 MNHNY, CDR2 SVGAGI (reference sequence). The CDR3 length is 16 residues. In DNA form, the CDR3 reads TGTGCCAGCAGTTACTCCGACACCAGGCACACCGGGGAGCTGTTTTTT. It is translated as CASSYSDTRHTGELFF.

The CDR3 region has the DNA TGTGCCAGCAGCTGGGACAGGGGGCGCACCGGGGAGCTGTTTTTT. This sequence encodes CASSWDRGRTGELFF. The rearrangement uses TRBV5-4 and TRBJ2-2; 12 nucleotides line up with TRBD1. The ends lost 3 bases at V and 4 bases at J; junction bases unmatched: 1. CDR1 is SGHNT and CDR2 is YYREEE in the germline V gene (reference sequence). CDR3 size: 15 residues.

V usage is TRBV2 and J usage is TRBJ1-1; 8 bases fit TRBD1. Germline CDR1 is SNHLY and CDR2 is FYNNEI. This CDR3 region has 16 residues. V lost 8 bases and J lost 5; bases outside the gene matches: 16. This CDR3 reads CASGPFLQGEKTEAFF. CDR3 DNA: TGTGCCAGCGGACCCTTCTTACAGGGGGAGAAGACTGAAGCTTTCTTT.

The chain combines TRBV10-3 with TRBJ2-6; D remains unclear. Germline CDR1 and CDR2: ENHRY and SYGVKD. The CDR3 contains 14 residues. V lost 6 bases to trimming and J lost 0 bases, with 6 bases between them. The CDR3 DNA reads as TGTGCCATCAGCGGTGCCTCTGGGGCCAACGTCCTGACTTTC. Translation: CAISGASGANVLTF.

The CDR3 spells CASSLGGGRERDNEQFF. The CDR3 nucleotides are TGCGCCAGCAGCTTGGGAGGGGGGCGGGAGCGGGACAATGAGCAGTTCTTC. V and J are TRBV5-1 and TRBJ2-1; D is possibly TRBD2 (7 bases). This CDR3 has 17 residues. Germline CDR1 reads SGHRS; CDR2 reads YFSETQ. Trimming left V 0 bases short and J 5 bases short, with 18 bases between.

About this clone: At one boundary the junction diverges from the germline segment, which might be a read error. Other DNA sequences of this sample code for an identical CDR3. This sequence joins TRBV5-1 and TRBJ2-7; 7 bases are a match to TRBD2. The CDR3 spans 14 residues. Looked up from germline, CDR1 is SGHRS and CDR2 is YFSETQ. The CDR3 nucleotides are TGCGCCAGCAGCACGGGACTAACCTCCTACGAGCAGTATTTC. Translating gives CASSTGLTSYEQYF.

The V call is TRBV19, the J call TRBJ1-5; D ambiguous. V was shortened by 6 bases and J by 1 base, with 13 bases between the two germline ends. The CDR3 sequence is 15 residues long. Germline assignment: CDR1 LNHDA and CDR2 SQIVND (reference sequence). The CDR3 nucleotides read TGTGCCAGTAGGACAAGCGCGGGAAGCAATCAGCCCCAGCATTTT. This encodes CASRTSAGSNQPQHF.

A word on this clone: One end of the junction varies from germline; a read error may be responsible. In DNA, the CDR3 is TGTTCCAGCAGCTTAGGGGCAGGATCCTATGGCTACACCTTC. It specifies CSSSLGAGSYGYTF. This rearrangement joins TRBV7-9 to TRBJ1-2, with a weak D call TRBD1 (5 bases). Germline CDR1 is SEHNR and CDR2 is FQNEAQ (reference sequence). There are 14 residues in the CDR3.